This T cell receptor beta chain was recorded in a study of T cells in localized non-small cell lung cancer. The study's findings and limits: A median roughly 57 of the top 100 tumor clones appeared in adjacent lung. Investigators sequenced only a single tumor region, leaving heterogeneity possible. The greatest T cell clonality was found in uninvolved adjacent lung (higher than in tumor).

The protocol was immunoSEQ multiplex PCR, while the TCRdb copy is restricted to in-frame clones and leaves out a portion. The table shows over 20,000 clones, with roughly 90% occurring only once. This clone occurred a few times. Its target is unknown. Germline loops: CDR1 MDHEN, CDR2 SYDVKM. The CDR3 covers 12 residues. Trimming pared 7 bases from V and 3 bases from J, leaving 10 bases between. V is TRBV28 and J is TRBJ2-7; no clear D gene. This clonotype was sampled from a woman aged 35-75 years with stage I lung adenocarcinoma. Sample: peripheral blood, taken before any cancer treatment. CDR3 nucleotide sequence: TGTGCCAGCACCGACACTCACTACGAGCAGTACTTC. Encoded protein: CASTDTHYEQYF.